The clone carrying this TCR beta chain was observed a single time. This record comes from a study of blood T cell repertoires in COVID-19. Study context: From the United States, Italy and Spain came samples of acute and convalescent COVID-19. The cDNA or gDNA used as material had been derived from T cells, B-cell-depleted T cells, or PBMCs.

This CDR3 has 15 residues. J gave up 5 bases and V 3 bases, and 8 bases lay outside the gene matches. Germline CDR1 is SNHLY and CDR2 is FYNNEI. How the authors handled the data: Nucleated cell counts were estimated from reference gene primer amplification. TCRdb's copy holds only in-frame clones and misses some; the assay was immunoSEQ multiplex PCR. The DNA gave D and trimming, while V, J and clone size come from that table. This sample has about 250,000 clones, with about four fifths found just once. This rearrangement joins TRBV2 to TRBJ2-5, with 8 bases identical to TRBD2. The sample comprised peripheral blood. This clonotype originated in a middle-aged man with active or convalescent COVID-19. The DNA of the CDR3 is TGTGCCAGCAGTGACCGGGGGGGCTACGGGGAGACCCAGTACTTC. This gives the protein CASSDRGGYGETQYF.